The clone carrying this TCR beta chain was found many times. The antigen remains unidentified. The data originate from a study of regulatory T cells in long-lasting Graves disease. Study-level points and caveats: Patients whose Graves' disease persisted exhibited lower TCR diversity than those newly diagnosed.

Building the TCR beta libraries relied on iRepertoire HTBI primers, and CDR3 regions underwent Arm-PCR. MiXCR, applied by TCRdb to the multiplex PCR reads, yields one record per CDR3 protein. The sample contains about 340,000 distinct CDR3 sequences, around a fifth of which appear only once. The sample's time point: persistent/refractory GD, antithyroid drugs over 5 years with positive TRAb. PBMC RNA was the source of the TCR library. Patients met American Thyroid Association criteria for Graves' disease. The TCR was taken from a female donor with Graves disease. This specimen was peripheral blood mononuclear cells (PBMCs), taken when the disease was refractory, from a patient treated with antithyroid drugs.

The CDR3 here is CAWSVTAEAFF. The DNA for the CDR3 is TGTGCCTGGAGTGTAACCGCTGAAGCTTTCTTT. The genes are TRBV30 and TRBJ1-1; D unresolved. CDR1 and CDR2 from the germline V gene are GTSNPN and SVGIG (reference sequence). CDR3 length: 11 amino acids. Trimming removed 0 bases at V and 6 bases at J, with 5 bases between.